Included here is one T cell receptor beta chain sequence, with context. This record belongs to a study of blood T cell repertoires in COVID-19. The overall study: Italy, Spain and the United States were the sources of the convalescent and acute COVID-19 samples. T cells, B-cell-depleted T cells, or PBMCs supplied cDNA or gDNA.

Recruitment covered under 25 US areas and drew participants whose ages spanned roughly 18 to 90 years. Cohorts were based on clinical histories the participants reported. This CDR3 has 15 amino acids. J was trimmed by 5 bases and V by 2 bases; bases with no gene match: 4. CDR1 is GTSNPN, CDR2 SVGIG, per germline (reference sequence). Repertoires were generated with immunoSEQ multiplex PCR, while TCRdb's copy carries only in-frame clones and drops some. Of roughly 330,000 clones in the sample, around nine tenths were seen once. The chain employs TRBV30 and TRBJ1-6, with TRBD1 identical over 9 bases. The sequenced sample consisted of PBMCs or T cells enriched from blood (not recorded which). The clonotype comes from a man between 25 and 39 years old who had recovered from COVID-19. CDR3 sequence (DNA): TGTGCCTGGAGTATGGGACAGGGAGATAATTCACCCCTCCACTTT. Translation gives CAWSMGQGDNSPLHF.